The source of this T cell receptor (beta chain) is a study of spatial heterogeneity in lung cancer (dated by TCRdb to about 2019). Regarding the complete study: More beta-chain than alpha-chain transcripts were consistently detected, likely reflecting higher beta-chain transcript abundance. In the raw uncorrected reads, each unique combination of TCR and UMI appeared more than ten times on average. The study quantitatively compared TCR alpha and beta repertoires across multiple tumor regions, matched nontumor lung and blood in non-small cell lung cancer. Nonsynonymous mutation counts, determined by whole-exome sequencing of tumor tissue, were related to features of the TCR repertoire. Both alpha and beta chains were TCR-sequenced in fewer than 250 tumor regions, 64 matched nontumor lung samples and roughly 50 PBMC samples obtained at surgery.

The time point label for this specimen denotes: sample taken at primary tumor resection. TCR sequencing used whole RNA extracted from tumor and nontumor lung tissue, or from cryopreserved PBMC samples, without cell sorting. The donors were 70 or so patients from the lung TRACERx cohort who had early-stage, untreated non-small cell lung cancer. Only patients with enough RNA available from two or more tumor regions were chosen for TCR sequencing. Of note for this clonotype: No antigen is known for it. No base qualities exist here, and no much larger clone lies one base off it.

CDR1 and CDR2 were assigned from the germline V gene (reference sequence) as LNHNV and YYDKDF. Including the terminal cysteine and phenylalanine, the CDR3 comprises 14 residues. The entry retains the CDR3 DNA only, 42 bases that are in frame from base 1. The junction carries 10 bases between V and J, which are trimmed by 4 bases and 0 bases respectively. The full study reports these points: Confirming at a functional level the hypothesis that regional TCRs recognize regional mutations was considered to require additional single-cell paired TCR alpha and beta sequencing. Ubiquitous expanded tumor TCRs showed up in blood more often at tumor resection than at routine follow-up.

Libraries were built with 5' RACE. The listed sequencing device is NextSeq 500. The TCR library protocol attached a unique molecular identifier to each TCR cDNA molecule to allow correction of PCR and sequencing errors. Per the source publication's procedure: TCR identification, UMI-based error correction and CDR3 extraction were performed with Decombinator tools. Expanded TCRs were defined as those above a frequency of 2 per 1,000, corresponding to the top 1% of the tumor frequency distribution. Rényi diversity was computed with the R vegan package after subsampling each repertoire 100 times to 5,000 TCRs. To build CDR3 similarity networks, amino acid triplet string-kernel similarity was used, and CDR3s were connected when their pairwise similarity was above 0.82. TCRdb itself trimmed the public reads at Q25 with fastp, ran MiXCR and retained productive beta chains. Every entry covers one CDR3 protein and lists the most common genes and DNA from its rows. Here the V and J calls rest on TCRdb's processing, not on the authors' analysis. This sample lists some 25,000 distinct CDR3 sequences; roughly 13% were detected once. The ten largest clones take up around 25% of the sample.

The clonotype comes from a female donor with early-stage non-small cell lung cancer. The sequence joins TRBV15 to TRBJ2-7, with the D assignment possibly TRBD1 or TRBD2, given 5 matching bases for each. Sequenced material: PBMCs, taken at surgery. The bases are TGTGCCACCAGCATTTCGGGGCGCTCCTACGAGCAGTACTTC. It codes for CATSISGRSYEQYF.